Here is one T cell receptor beta chain with its context. Its antigen is currently unknown. V was cut by 7 bases and J by 6 bases, with 23 bases left in between. Germline V gene data show CDR1 as SGHRS and CDR2 as YFSETQ. The CDR3 consists of 15 residues. This specimen belongs to a study of OX40 agonist ivuxolimab in advanced cancers. Study details: Patients enrolled in dose escalation were diagnosed with hepatocellular carcinoma, melanoma, renal cell or head and neck cancer. A history of anti-PD-1, anti-PD-L1 or anti-CTLA-4 therapy was acceptable, and 40% had some. General study results and limits: The authors also found low normalized T-cell clonal expansion in some nonresponders.

Sequenced by immunoSEQ multiplex PCR; TCRdb stores in-frame clones only, minus some. The sample lists tens of thousands of clones, 75% to 90% occurring once. The chain carries TRBV5-1 and TRBJ2-7, with TRBD2 as a possible D gene (5 bases). The receptor was derived from an adult with an advanced solid tumor such as melanoma, head and neck, liver or kidney cancer. The sample in question was CD4+ or CD8+ T cells sorted from blood, obtained in a trial of the OX40 agonist ivuxolimab. In nucleotides, the CDR3 is TGCGCCAGCCAACGAACGTGGACGGGGAAGGGCGAGCAGTACTTC. Protein sequence: CASQRTWTGKGEQYF.